The subject of this entry is one T cell receptor beta chain. Its specificity is not known. The CDR3 runs to 14 residues. Per germline, CDR1 SNHLY and CDR2 FYNNEI. Trimming removed 3 bases from V and 6 bases from J; junction bases left unmatched: 4. These data originate in a study of cytomegalovirus exposure and HLA in healthy donors. General study results and limits: Sequencing artifact likely explains a cluster of highly shared sequence variants.

The PCR ran on 60 Vbeta and 13 Jbeta primers. Method: immunoSEQ multiplex PCR; TCRdb's copy keeps in-frame clones and lacks some. This table holds over 150,000 clones, approximately 84% found once. Sequenced: PBMCs. The TCR comes from a boy aged 2 to 10 in good health and CMV-seronegative. The V gene is TRBV2, the J gene TRBJ2-1, with 8 bases identical to TRBD2. The DNA of the CDR3 is TGTGCCAGCAGTGAGGGACTAGGCTTCAATGAGCAGTTCTTC. This encodes CASSEGLGFNEQFF. Full variable domain (outside the CDR3, taken from reference TRBV2 and TRBJ2-1): EPEVTQTPSHQVTQMGQEVILRCVPISNHLYFYWYRQILGQKVEFLVSFYNNEISEKSEIFDDQFSVERPDGSNFTLKIRSTKLEDSAMYFCASSEGLGFNEQFFGPGTRLTVL.